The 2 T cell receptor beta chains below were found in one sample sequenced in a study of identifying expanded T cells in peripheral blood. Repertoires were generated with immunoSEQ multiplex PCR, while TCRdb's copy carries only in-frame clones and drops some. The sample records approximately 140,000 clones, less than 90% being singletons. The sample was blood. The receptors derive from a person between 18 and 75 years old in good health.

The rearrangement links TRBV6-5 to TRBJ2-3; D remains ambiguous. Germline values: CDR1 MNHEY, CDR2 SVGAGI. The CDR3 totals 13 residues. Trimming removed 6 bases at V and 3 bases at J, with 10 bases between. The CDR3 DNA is TGTGCCAGCAGAAGGGTGGAAACAGATACGCAGTATTTT. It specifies CASRRVETDTQYF.

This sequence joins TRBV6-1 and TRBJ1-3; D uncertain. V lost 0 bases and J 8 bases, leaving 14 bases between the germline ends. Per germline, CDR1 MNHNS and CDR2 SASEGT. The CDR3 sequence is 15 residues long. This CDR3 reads CASSEAVRGFDTIYF. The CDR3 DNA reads TGTGCCAGCAGTGAAGCTGTTCGGGGATTTGACACCATATATTTT.